The 10 T cell receptor beta chains given below trace back to one sample, sequenced in a study of shared clonotypes between healthy human individuals (dated by TCRdb to 2020 to 2022). The library was produced with the immunoSEQ multiplex PCR assay. What TCRdb holds here is the immuneACCESS table cut down to in-frame rearrangements. Part of the clones is not present; checked against another copy, under half of the missing clones reflect an unresolved V gene, and the others are unexplained. The sample profile shows 2.3 million or so clones; about 92% of them were found once. The ten largest clonotypes hold 0.3% to 0.4% of the sample. The sequencing input was naive CD4+ T cells from PBMCs. The sample's cell subset or site, from its label and the paper: CD45RA+ positively selected. The receptor source for this set is a man aged 18 to 29 in good health. Some clones in this sample may be carry-over from other donors' samples.

The CDR3 DNA reads TGCGCCAGCAGCCAAGATTACTTAAACACTGAAGCTTTCTTT. Translated: CASSQDYLNTEAFF. V and J are TRBV4-3 and TRBJ1-1; unclear D gene. CDR1 LGHNA and CDR2 YSLEER come from the germline V gene. The CDR3 runs 14 residues. V was clipped by 0 bases and J by 2 bases, with 7 bases between them.

The rearrangement links TRBV9 to TRBJ2-3; tentatively, D is TRBD1 (5 bases). Germline V gene sequence: CDR1 SGDLS, CDR2 YYNGEE. The V end lost 0 bases, the J end lost 2 bases, and 13 bases lay between the germline ends. The length of the CDR3 is 16 residues. In DNA form, the CDR3 reads TGTGCCAGCAGCGTAGTTCCAGGGCTTAACACAGATACGCAGTATTTT. Its translation: CASSVVPGLNTDTQYF. Complete variable domain (other parts from reference TRBV9 and TRBJ2-3): DSGVTQTPKHLITATGQRVTLRCSPRSGDLSVYWYQQSLDQGLQFLIQYYNGEERAKGNILERFSAQQFPDLHSELNLSSLELGDSALYFCASSVVPGLNTDTQYFGPGTRLTVL.

This CDR3 reads CASSLARRVEAFF. Here the CDR3 DNA reads TGTGCCAGCAGCTTAGCGCGGAGGGTTGAAGCTTTCTTT. J is TRBJ1-1 and V is TRBV7-9; no clear D gene. This CDR3 region has 13 residues. With 0 bases removed from V and 7 bases from J, the gap between germline ends came to 9 bases. Germline assignment: CDR1 SEHNR and CDR2 FQNEAQ (reference sequence).

Of note for this clone: Within the sample, other DNA sequences also encode this same CDR3. The chain uses TRBV5-1 and TRBJ2-2, with 11 bases matching TRBD1. Germline CDR1 reads SGHRS; CDR2 reads YFSETQ. The ends lost 3 bases at V and 5 bases at J; junction bases unmatched: 3. CDR3 length: 15 residues. The CDR3 loop reads CASSYGTGGTGELFF. The CDR3 bases are TGCGCCAGCAGCTACGGGACAGGGGGGACCGGGGAGCTGTTTTTT.

The J gene is TRBJ2-7, the V gene TRBV7-3; TRBD2 aligns across 7 bases. J was trimmed by 5 bases and V by 2 bases; bases with no gene match: 9. The germline V gene encodes CDR1 SGHTA and CDR2 FQGTGA. The CDR3 is made up of 15 amino acids. CDR3 DNA sequence: TGTGCCAGCAGCTTACTGGGACTAATTTCTGACGAGCAGTACTTC. Translation gives CASSLLGLISDEQYF.

The gene calls are TRBV5-4 and TRBJ2-1; 7 positions match TRBD1. V was pared by 5 bases and J by 9 bases, with 14 bases of the junction left unmatched. CDR1 is SGHNT and CDR2 is YYREEE in the germline V gene (reference sequence). The CDR3 contains 15 residues. The CDR3 region has the DNA TGTGCCAGCAGTCCCGGGACAGTAAAGGGTAGTGAGCAGTTCTTC. Protein sequence: CASSPGTVKGSEQFF.

The chain uses TRBV4-1 and TRBJ2-3; D uncertain. In germline, CDR1 is MGHRA, CDR2 YSYEKL. The CDR3 contains 16 residues. Trimming shortened V by 2 bases and J by 2 bases, and 14 bases separated the two germline ends. For the CDR3, the DNA is TGCGCCAGCAGCCAACCGGAGCGACCCGACACAGATACGCAGTATTTT. As protein: CASSQPERPDTDTQYF.

Regarding this clone: The junction does not match germline at one end; this may be a read error. The chain has TRBV4-1 and TRBJ2-5, with D uncertain. The assigned J gene may be wrong: the sequence end matches TRBJ2-7 better. Germline lookup yields CDR1 MGHRA and CDR2 YSYEKL. This CDR3 spans 11 amino acids. In DNA form, the CDR3 reads TGCGCCAGCAGTCAAGCCTACGAGCAGTACTTC. It is translated as CASSQAYEQYF.

V and J are TRBV5-1 and TRBJ2-1; 10 bases are shared with TRBD2. The V segment lost 0 bases and the J segment 3 bases; nucleotides outside the gene matches: 6. This CDR3 has 17 amino acids. Germline CDR1 and CDR2: SGHRS and YFSETQ. The CDR3 DNA follows: TGCGCCAGCAGCTTGGCGAGGGGACTAGCGTACTACAATGAGCAGTTCTTC. Its translation is CASSLARGLAYYNEQFF.

In its sample, this clone was seen once. The gene calls are TRBV28 and TRBJ1-2; D unclear. The V gene lost 8 bases and the J gene lost 2 bases, with 12 bases spanning the gap. The CDR3 has 13 residues. Germline assignment: CDR1 MDHEN and CDR2 SYDVKM. CDR3 nucleotides: TGTGCCAGCGCTAAATTGAGGAACTATGGCTACACCTTC. This sequence encodes CASAKLRNYGYTF.